The T cell receptor (beta chain) described here comes from a study of OX40 agonist ivuxolimab in advanced cancers. Turning to the study itself: Across the patients, intravenous ivuxolimab was delivered every 2 weeks at 0.01 to 10 mg/kg. Study conclusions and caveats: Determination of antigen specificity was not performed for the expanded peripheral T cells.

Points on this clone: Its antigen remains unidentified.

The V gene's germline CDR1 is SGHAT and CDR2 FQNNGV. The CDR3 consists of 15 residues. V shed 2 bases, J shed 10 bases, and the junction held 12 bases outside the gene matches. The assay was immunoSEQ multiplex PCR, and TCRdb's table has in-frame clones only and misses some. The sample contains roughly 60,000 clones, roughly nine tenths of which appear only once. Patients with autoimmune history or systemic immunosuppression were excluded. The input for sequencing was CD4+ or CD8+ T cells sorted from blood, taken in a trial of the OX40 agonist ivuxolimab. The source of this sequence is an adult with an advanced solid tumor such as melanoma, head and neck, liver or kidney cancer. The chain uses TRBV11-2 and TRBJ2-7; 9 bases fit TRBD2. CDR3 sequence reads: CASSLSGGTDIIQYF. CDR3 bases: TGTGCCAGCAGCTTAAGCGGGGGGACCGACATTATACAGTACTTC.